Below, 21 T cell receptor beta chains from the same sample are listed, as sequenced in a study of cytomegalovirus exposure and HLA in healthy donors. A multiplex PCR was run with 60 Vbeta primers and 13 Jbeta primers. This table comes from immunoSEQ multiplex PCR, and its TCRdb copy is limited to in-frame clones, with some not included. The sample carries some 140,000 clones, 65% to 80% recorded once. Source material: PBMCs. Every receptor here comes from a woman in her forties or fifties in good health and CMV-seropositive.

This clone has just one count. The chain employs TRBV7-2 and TRBJ1-4, with D possibly TRBD1 on 6 matching bases. V shed 5 bases and J shed 6 bases, with 19 bases lying between them. CDR1 SGHTA and CDR2 FQGNSA come from the germline V gene. This CDR3 comprises 16 residues. CDR3 loop: CASSPRGGMRDEKLFF. The CDR3 coding sequence is TGTGCCAGCAGCCCCAGGGGAGGGATGAGAGATGAAAAACTGTTTTTT.

The chain couples TRBV29-1 to TRBJ2-6; D unresolved. The CDR3 spans 13 residues. Trimming took off 6 bases at V and 1 base at J, with 7 bases between the two ends. Germline V CDR1 and CDR2: SQVTM, ANQGSEA. The CDR3 loop reads CSVAISGANVLTF. Here the CDR3 DNA reads TGCAGCGTCGCGATTTCTGGGGCCAACGTCCTGACTTTC.

The rearrangement joins TRBV19 to TRBJ1-5, with D perhaps TRBD1 (5 bases). Trimming took 4 bases from V and 7 from J, leaving 11 bases between them. Germline CDR1 is LNHDA and CDR2 is SQIVND (reference sequence). The CDR3 is 13 amino acids. The CDR3 here is CASSKQDRQPQHF. The CDR3 DNA is TGTGCCAGTAGTAAACAGGATCGACAGCCCCAGCATTTT.

This clone appeared once. V is TRBV28 and J is TRBJ2-6; 7 bases map to TRBD1. V lost 10 bases to trimming and J lost 1 base; unmatched junction nucleotides: 13. Looked up from germline, CDR1 is MDHEN and CDR2 is SYDVKM. This CDR3 is 17 amino acids long. This CDR3 reads CATTTGRTGSGANVLTF. The CDR3 DNA follows: TGTGCCACTACGACAGGGCGAACCGGATCTGGGGCCAACGTCCTGACTTTC.

This clone was recorded a few times. This chain uses TRBV27 with TRBJ1-1, with 8 bases identical to TRBD1. V shed 4 bases and J 1 base; nucleotides not matched to a gene: 8. The CDR3 is made up of 16 amino acids. The germline gives CDR1 MNHEY, CDR2 SMNVEV (reference sequence). The CDR3 sequence is CASSSSGGKGNTEAFF. In DNA, the CDR3 is TGTGCCAGCAGTTCCTCAGGGGGCAAGGGGAACACTGAAGCTTTCTTT.

The chain recombines TRBV2 with TRBJ1-5, with D possibly matching TRBD1 (5 bases). This CDR3 region has 14 residues. CDR1 is SNHLY, CDR2 FYNNEI, per germline. Trimming took off 3 bases at V and 4 bases at J, with 10 bases between the two ends. The CDR3 sequence is CASSEDTVNQPQHF. As DNA, the CDR3 is TGTGCCAGCAGTGAGGACACGGTGAATCAGCCCCAGCATTTT.

V is TRBV4-3 and J is TRBJ2-7, with D possibly TRBD1 on 5 matching bases. This CDR3 spans 15 amino acids. Germline V gene lookup returns CDR1 LGHNA and CDR2 YSLEER. V was shortened by 4 bases and J by 0 bases, with 13 bases between the two germline ends. In DNA, the CDR3 is TGCGCCAGCAGCCGGGGCAGCTCAAGCTCCTACGAGCAGTACTTC. It codes for CASSRGSSSSYEQYF.

The V and J genes are TRBV15 and TRBJ1-2; D is undetermined. There are 14 residues in the CDR3. In germline, CDR1 is LNHNV, CDR2 YYDKDF (reference sequence). V was pared by 1 base and J by 3 bases, with 9 bases between. The CDR3 DNA reads TGTGCCACCAGCAGAGCCGGGTTTGACTATGGCTACACCTTC. As protein: CATSRAGFDYGYTF.

This clone was counted a single time. The J gene is TRBJ1-6, the V gene TRBV5-5, with a tentative D call TRBD1 (5 bases). Germline assignment: CDR1 SGHKS and CDR2 YYEKEE (reference sequence). There are 15 residues in the CDR3. Trimming stripped 0 bases from V and 7 bases from J, with 11 bases between. The DNA of the CDR3 is TGTGCCAGCAGCTTGGTAGGGGCAGGGAATTCACCCCTCCACTTT. This encodes CASSLVGAGNSPLHF.

The chain carries TRBV4-1 and TRBJ2-1; TRBD1 matches 7 bases. V lost 3 bases and J lost 3; bases outside the gene matches: 11. Germline V gene lookup returns CDR1 MGHRA and CDR2 YSYEKL. The CDR3 covers 17 residues. The CDR3 here is CASSHLDRDGLYNEQFF. The CDR3 coding sequence is TGCGCCAGCAGCCATCTCGACAGGGACGGCCTCTACAATGAGCAGTTCTTC.

The chain joins TRBV27 to TRBJ2-2; unclear D gene. Trimming cost V 2 bases and J 6 bases, with 13 bases left between them. Germline CDR1 MNHEY, CDR2 SMNVEV (reference sequence). This CDR3 is 15 amino acids long. CDR3 nucleotides: TGTGCCAGCAGTTTAAAATTTGGGCATCCCGGGGAGCTGTTTTTT. The encoded protein is CASSLKFGHPGELFF.

The genes are TRBV5-1 and TRBJ2-3, with D tentatively TRBD1 (6 bases). This CDR3 spans 13 amino acids. CDR1 is SGHRS, CDR2 YFSETQ, per germline. Trimming pared 4 bases from V and 6 bases from J, leaving 12 bases between. The CDR3 protein is CASSGQGLDTQYF. CDR3 DNA: TGCGCCAGCAGCGGTCAGGGGTTGGATACGCAGTATTTT.

The chain joins TRBV7-8 to TRBJ1-4; D is uncertain. This CDR3 has 15 residues. The germline V and J ends were trimmed by 5 bases and 0 bases, with 10 bases remaining between them. The germline V gene encodes CDR1 SGHVS and CDR2 FQNEAQ. The CDR3 here is CASSPNVATNEKLFF. The DNA of the CDR3 is TGTGCCAGCAGCCCTAACGTTGCAACTAATGAAAAACTGTTTTTT.

This clone was counted only a few times. The CDR3 reads CASSEQLGLSSSYNEQFF. Written as DNA, the CDR3 is TGTGCCAGCAGTGAGCAGCTAGGACTTTCCAGCTCCTACAATGAGCAGTTCTTC. The chain carries TRBV6-1 and TRBJ2-1; D is possibly TRBD2 (5 bases). Germline V gene sequence: CDR1 MNHNS, CDR2 SASEGT. V was clipped by 3 bases and J by 0 bases, with 18 bases between them. The CDR3 length is 18 residues.

This clone appeared once. The chain carries TRBV5-1 and TRBJ1-1, with TRBD1 matching 7 bases. CDR1 is SGHRS, CDR2 YFSETQ, per germline. The CDR3 is 15 residues long. V was pared by 7 bases and J by 5 bases, with 14 bases of the junction left unmatched. As DNA, the CDR3 is TGCGCCAGCGGACTATCGACAGGGCTTCGGACTGAAGCTTTCTTT. Translated, it gives CASGLSTGLRTEAFF.

The chain employs TRBV6-5 and TRBJ2-7; possible D gene TRBD1, 8 bases. Trimming cost V 4 bases and J 1 base, with 17 bases left between them. The CDR3 loop spans 16 amino acids. The germline V gene encodes CDR1 MNHEY and CDR2 SVGAGI. The CDR3 here is CASSFNRGGESYEQYF. The CDR3 DNA reads as TGTGCCAGCAGTTTCAACAGGGGGGGAGAGTCCTACGAGCAGTACTTC.

The chain recombines TRBV5-1 with TRBJ1-6; the match to TRBD1 covers 8 bases. CDR3 length equals 14 residues. Germline lookup yields CDR1 SGHRS and CDR2 YFSETQ. J lost 7 bases, V lost 3 bases, and 3 bases had no gene match. The CDR3 spells CASSWDRRNSPLHF. In DNA form, the CDR3 reads TGCGCCAGCAGCTGGGACAGGAGGAATTCACCCCTCCACTTT.

CDR3 protein: CASSLRGRGPSYEQYF. The CDR3 bases are TGTGCCAGCAGCTTAAGAGGCAGGGGGCCATCCTACGAGCAGTACTTC. The rearrangement uses TRBV27 and TRBJ2-7; 8 bases map to TRBD1. Germline CDR1 MNHEY, CDR2 SMNVEV (reference sequence). With 6 bases clipped from V and 1 base from J, the junction kept 11 bases outside the gene matches. The CDR3 totals 16 residues.

The V call is TRBV9, the J call TRBJ2-7; TRBD2 is a possible D gene (5 bases). V lost 6 bases and J 7 bases, leaving 17 bases between the germline ends. This CDR3 spans 13 amino acids. Germline-derived CDR1 and CDR2 are SGDLS and YYNGEE. CDR3 bases: TGTGCCAGCACCCTAGGGAGTTTCGGGGAGCAGTACTTC. Protein sequence: CASTLGSFGEQYF. The whole variable domain, remainder taken from reference TRBV9 and TRBJ2-7, is DSGVTQTPKHLITATGQRVTLRCSPRSGDLSVYWYQQSLDQGLQFLIQYYNGEERAKGNILERFSAQQFPDLHSELNLSSLELGDSALYFCASTLGSFGEQYFGPGTRLTVT.

The J gene is TRBJ2-5, the V gene TRBV6-5; D is unresolved. This CDR3 is built from 12 residues. The germline CDR1 and CDR2 sequences are MNHEY and SVGAGI. V was clipped by 8 bases and J by 2 bases, with 9 bases between them. CDR3 region: CASFGSQETQYF. CDR3 DNA sequence: TGTGCCAGCTTCGGGTCTCAAGAGACCCAGTACTTC.

This clone showed up just a few times. The V and J genes are TRBV4-1 and TRBJ2-3; D remains ambiguous. The germline V gene encodes CDR1 MGHRA and CDR2 YSYEKL. This CDR3 comprises 16 residues. Trimming pared 5 bases from V and 0 bases from J, leaving 15 bases between. The CDR3: CASSGYGETSTDTQYF. The CDR3 bases are TGCGCCAGCAGCGGATACGGAGAAACTAGCACAGATACGCAGTATTTT.